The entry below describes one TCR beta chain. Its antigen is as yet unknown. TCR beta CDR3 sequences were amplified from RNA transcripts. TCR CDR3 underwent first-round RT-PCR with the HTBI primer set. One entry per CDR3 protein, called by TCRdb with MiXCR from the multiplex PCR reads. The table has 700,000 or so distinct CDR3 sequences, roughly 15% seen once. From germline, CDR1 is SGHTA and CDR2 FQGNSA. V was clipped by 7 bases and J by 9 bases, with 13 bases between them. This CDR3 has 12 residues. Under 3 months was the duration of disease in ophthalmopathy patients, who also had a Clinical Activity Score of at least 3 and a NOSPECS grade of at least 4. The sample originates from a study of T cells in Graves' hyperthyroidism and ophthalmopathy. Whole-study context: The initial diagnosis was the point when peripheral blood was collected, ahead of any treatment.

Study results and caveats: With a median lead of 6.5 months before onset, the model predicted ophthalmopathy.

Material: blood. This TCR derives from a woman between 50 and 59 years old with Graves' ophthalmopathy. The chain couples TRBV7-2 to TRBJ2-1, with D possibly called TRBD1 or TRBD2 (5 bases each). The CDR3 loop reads CASTLRGREQFF. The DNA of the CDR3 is TGTGCCAGCACCTTGAGGGGTCGTGAGCAGTTCTTC.